This T cell receptor beta chain was captured by sequencing in a study of identical twins. The CDR3 has 12 amino acids. Trimming took 0 bases from V and 11 from J, leaving 11 bases between them. Germline V gives CDR1 SGHKS, CDR2 YYEKEE (reference sequence). Each CDR3 protein is one row after TCRdb ran MiXCR on the 5' RACE reads. The table includes about 470,000 distinct CDR3 sequences, roughly 24% detected once. These same records also appear under a second study, on T cells expressing NK-cell markers. That paper notes: Several experiments confined sorting to alpha-beta TCR T cells with an anti-gamma-delta TCR antibody. As a fraction of CD8+ T cells, dominant NKG2C+ clonotypes reached roughly 1.0-7.0% in six donors.

This chain uses TRBV5-5 with TRBJ1-1, with D hard to call. The receptor was derived from a woman aged 18-29 years in good health. Sequencing used CD4+ T cells sorted from blood. The CDR3 protein is CASSLVGFGAFF. CDR3 DNA: TGTGCCAGCAGCTTGGTTGGGTTTGGCGCTTTCTTT.